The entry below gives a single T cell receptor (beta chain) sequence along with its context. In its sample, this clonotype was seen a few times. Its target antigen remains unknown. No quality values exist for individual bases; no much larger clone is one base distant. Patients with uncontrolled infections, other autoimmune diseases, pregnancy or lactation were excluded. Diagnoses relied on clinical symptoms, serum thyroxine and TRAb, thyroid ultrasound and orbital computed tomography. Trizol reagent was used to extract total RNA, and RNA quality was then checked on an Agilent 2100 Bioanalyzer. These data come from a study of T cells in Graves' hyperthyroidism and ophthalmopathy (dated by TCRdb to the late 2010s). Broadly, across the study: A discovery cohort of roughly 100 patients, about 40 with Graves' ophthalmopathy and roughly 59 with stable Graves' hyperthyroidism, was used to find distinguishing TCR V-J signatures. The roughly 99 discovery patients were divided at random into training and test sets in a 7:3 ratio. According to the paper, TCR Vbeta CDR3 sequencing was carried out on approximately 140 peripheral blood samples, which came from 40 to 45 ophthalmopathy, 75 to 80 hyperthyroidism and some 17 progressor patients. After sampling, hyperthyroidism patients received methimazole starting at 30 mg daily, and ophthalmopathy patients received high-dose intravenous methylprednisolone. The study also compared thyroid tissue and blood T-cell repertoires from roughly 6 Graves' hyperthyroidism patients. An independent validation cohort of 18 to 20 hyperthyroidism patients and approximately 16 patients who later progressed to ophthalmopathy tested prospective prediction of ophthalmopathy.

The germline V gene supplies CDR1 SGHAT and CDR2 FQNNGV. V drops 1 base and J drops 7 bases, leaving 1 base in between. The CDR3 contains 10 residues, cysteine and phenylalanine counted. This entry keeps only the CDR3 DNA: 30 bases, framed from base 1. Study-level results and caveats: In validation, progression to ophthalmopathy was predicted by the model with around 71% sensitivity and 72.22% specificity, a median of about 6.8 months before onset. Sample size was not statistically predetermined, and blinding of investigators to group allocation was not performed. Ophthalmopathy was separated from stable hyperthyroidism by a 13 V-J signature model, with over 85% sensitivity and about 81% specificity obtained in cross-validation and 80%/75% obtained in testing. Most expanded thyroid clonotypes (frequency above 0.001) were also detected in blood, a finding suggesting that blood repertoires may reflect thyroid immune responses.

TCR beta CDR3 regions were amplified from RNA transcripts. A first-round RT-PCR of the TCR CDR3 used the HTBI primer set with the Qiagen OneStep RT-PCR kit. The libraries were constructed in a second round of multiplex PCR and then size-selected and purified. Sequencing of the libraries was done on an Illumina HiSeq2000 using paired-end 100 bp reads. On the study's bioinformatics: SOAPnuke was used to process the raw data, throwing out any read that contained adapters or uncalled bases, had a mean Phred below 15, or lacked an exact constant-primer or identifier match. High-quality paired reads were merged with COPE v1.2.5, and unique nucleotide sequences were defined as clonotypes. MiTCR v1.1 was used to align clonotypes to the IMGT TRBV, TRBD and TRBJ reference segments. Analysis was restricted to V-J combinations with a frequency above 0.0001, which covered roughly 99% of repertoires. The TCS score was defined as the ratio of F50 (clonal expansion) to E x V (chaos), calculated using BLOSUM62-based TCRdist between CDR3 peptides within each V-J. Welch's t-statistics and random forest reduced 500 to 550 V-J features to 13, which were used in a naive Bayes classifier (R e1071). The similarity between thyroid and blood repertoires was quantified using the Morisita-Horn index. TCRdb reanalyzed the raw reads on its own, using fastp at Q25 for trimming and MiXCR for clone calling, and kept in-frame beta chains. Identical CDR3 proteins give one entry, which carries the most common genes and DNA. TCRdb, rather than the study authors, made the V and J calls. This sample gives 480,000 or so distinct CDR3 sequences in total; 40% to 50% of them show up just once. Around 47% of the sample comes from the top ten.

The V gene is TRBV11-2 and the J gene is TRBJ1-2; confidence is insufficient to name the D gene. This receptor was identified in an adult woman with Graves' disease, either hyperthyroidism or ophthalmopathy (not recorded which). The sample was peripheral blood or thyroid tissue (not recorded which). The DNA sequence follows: TGTGCCAGCAGCTTAGTTGGCTACACCTTC. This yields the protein CASSLVGYTF.